The rows below give T cell receptor beta chains drawn from one sample of a study of blood T cell repertoires in COVID-19. TCRdb's copy holds only in-frame clones and misses some; the assay was immunoSEQ multiplex PCR. This table holds some 250,000 clones, approximately 90% found once. What was sequenced was PBMCs or T cells enriched from blood (not recorded which). The receptors derive from a human donor in a cohort exposed to, infected with or recovered from COVID-19 (not recorded which). The donor label of this sample is uncertain. Each CDR3 is given with its conserved first and last residue.

v_call,cdr3_aa
TRBV9,CASSPTGTSTYEQYF
TRBV7-3,CASSAGENQPQHF
TRBV25-1,CASSSQGASNQPQHF
TRBV7-8,CASSFRLAGAPRGETQYF
TRBV7-9,CASSSRTGGIDGYTF
TRBV2,CASTYSEEKLFF
TRBV4-1,CASSQDSRVDNEQFF
TRBV2,CASSDMTRSSGNTIYF
TRBV7-6,CASSPGTSKETQYF
TRBV19,CASSTRTPINQPQHF
TRBV21-1,CASSKGAGQPQHF
TRBV19,CASSITGMNTEAFF
TRBV2,CASSGRGYTGELFF
TRBV19,CASNTTPRELFF
TRBV25-1,CASSESGGNEKLFF
TRBV9,CASSAREAYQPQHF
TRBV4-1,CASSHGQGENYGYTF
TRBV27,CASGPRPEQYF
TRBV7-2,CASSKDGQGFGAYQETQYF
TRBV4-1,CASSQAGDSPGAFF
TRBV6-5,CASSYFSGTGANVLTF
TRBV6-5,CASSRTGDYGYTF
TRBV9,CASSPGPTDTQYF